The T cell receptor (beta chain) under discussion was sequenced for a study of regulatory T cells in long-lasting Graves disease. This clonotype was seen ten or more times. Its antigen remains unidentified. Construction of TCR beta libraries relied on iRepertoire HTBI primers and on Arm-PCR targeting CDR3 regions. TCRdb reprocessed the multiplex PCR reads with MiXCR, giving one entry per CDR3 protein. Here the sample spans under 450,000 distinct CDR3 sequences, 12% being singletons. Study results and limitations: Favoring TRBV28, TRBJ1-2 and TRBJ2-5 was a feature seen in persistent disease.

The CDR3 is made up of 14 amino acids. Trimming stripped 6 bases from V and 6 bases from J, with 17 bases between. As for time point: newly diagnosed GD, antithyroid drugs for less than 3 months. Scientists built the TCR library using RNA that was extracted from PBMCs. The sample was also reused in another study, on T cells in Graves' hyperthyroidism and ophthalmopathy.

The sample here was peripheral blood mononuclear cells (PBMCs), taken at new diagnosis, from a patient treated with antithyroid drugs. The TCR originated in a woman in her late teens or twenties with Graves disease. The J gene is TRBJ1-1, the V gene TRBV12-3 or TRBV12-4; possible D gene TRBD1, 5 bases. DNA of the CDR3: TGTGCCAGCAGCTCAAGGGGAAGGATCCCTGAAGCTTTCTTT. Its translation is CASSSRGRIPEAFF.